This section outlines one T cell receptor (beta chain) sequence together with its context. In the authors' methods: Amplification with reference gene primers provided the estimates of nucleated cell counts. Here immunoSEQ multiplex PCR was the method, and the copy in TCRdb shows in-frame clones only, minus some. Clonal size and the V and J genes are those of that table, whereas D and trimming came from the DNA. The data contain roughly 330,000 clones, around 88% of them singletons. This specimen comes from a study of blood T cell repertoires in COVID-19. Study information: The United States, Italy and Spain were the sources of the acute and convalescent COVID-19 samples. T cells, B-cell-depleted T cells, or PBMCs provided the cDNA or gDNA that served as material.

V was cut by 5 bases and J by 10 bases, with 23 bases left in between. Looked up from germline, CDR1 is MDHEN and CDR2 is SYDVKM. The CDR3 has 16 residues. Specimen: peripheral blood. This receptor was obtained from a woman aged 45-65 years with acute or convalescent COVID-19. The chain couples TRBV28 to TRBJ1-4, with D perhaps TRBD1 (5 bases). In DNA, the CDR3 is TGTGCCAGCAGTCCCCCCCCAGGCCCCAAAAGGGGAAAACTGTTTTTT. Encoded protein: CASSPPPGPKRGKLFF.